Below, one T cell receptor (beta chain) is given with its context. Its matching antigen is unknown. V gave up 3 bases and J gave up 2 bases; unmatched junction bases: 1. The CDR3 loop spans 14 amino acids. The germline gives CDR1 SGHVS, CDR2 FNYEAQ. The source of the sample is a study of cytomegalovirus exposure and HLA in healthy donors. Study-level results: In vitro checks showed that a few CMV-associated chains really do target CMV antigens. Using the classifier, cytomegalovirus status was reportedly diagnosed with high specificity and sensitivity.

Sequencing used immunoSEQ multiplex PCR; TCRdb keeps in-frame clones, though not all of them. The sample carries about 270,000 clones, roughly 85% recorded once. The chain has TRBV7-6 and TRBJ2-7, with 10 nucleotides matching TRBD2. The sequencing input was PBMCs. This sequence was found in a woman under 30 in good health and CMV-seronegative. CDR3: CASSLSGRAYEQYF. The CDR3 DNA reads TGTGCCAGCAGCTTGAGCGGGAGGGCCTACGAGCAGTACTTC. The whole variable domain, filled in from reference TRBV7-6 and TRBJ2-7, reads GAGVSQSPRYKVTKRGQDVALRCDPISGHVSLYWYRQALGQGPEFLTYFNYEAQQDKSGLPNDRFSAERPEGSISTLTIQRTEQRDSAMYRCASSLSGRAYEQYFGPGTRLTVT.